This T cell receptor (beta chain) was obtained from a study of T cell clonality in common variable immunodeficiency (dated by TCRdb to about 2015). What the research found in general, with its limitations: Compared with healthy controls, CVID subjects showed increased TCRbeta clonality (t-test p = 0.018), a feature most characteristic of about a third of subjects. According to the authors, finding the cause of the higher clonality in CVID would require sequencing the repertoires of T cell subpopulations. Even though DNA input was the same, control samples had an average of about 90,000 unique sequences each, compared with 30,000 to 40,000 in CVID samples. Differences among patients in the CVID cohort limited the correlations between repertoire features and clinical complications. Fewer TCRbeta clones were shared among CVID subjects than among healthy controls (p < 0.0001). Reportedly, TCRbeta sequences from CVID had fewer deletions and N-nucleotide insertions, and highly modified clones with 13 or more V deletions were absent from CVID.

Equivalent amounts of genomic DNA from CVID and control samples were used as sequencing input. For every sample, a 60 bp segment covering the rearranged TCRbeta CDR3 region was amplified and then sequenced. The immunoSEQ assay, a bias-corrected multiplex PCR combined with high-throughput sequencing, was used for TCRbeta amplification. As for the original processing: Each unique nucleotide sequence was treated as a clone and annotated with V, D and J genes, copy number and frequency. Sequences were labeled productive if in frame, and non-productive if out of frame or containing stop codons. Clonality was calculated from Shannon's entropy as previously described. Mean CDR3 Kyte-Doolittle hydropathy was derived from the predicted amino acid sequences of productive clones. The R hclust function was used to hierarchically cluster scaled V gene usage with Manhattan distance and complete linkage. Sharing of clones by CDR3 amino acid sequence was evaluated through resampling of 12 repertoires per group over 100 rounds. The repertoires were searched for about 70 published EBV-specific TCRbeta sequences and fewer than 250 published CMV-specific TCRbeta sequences. A couple of CVID samples yielding fewer than 10,000 sequences were excluded from analysis, leaving some 40 CVID repertoires. TCRdb provides this immuneACCESS table in a form limited to in-frame rearrangements. Some clones are lacking; in checked studies, under half of them reflect an unresolved V gene, and why the rest are absent is not known. The V and J calls and the clone size are those of that table, but D and trimming were determined from the DNA. This sample has tens of thousands of clones in the table, none counted a single time. Together, the top ten hold about 5.5% of the sample.

Both CVID patients and healthy controls were predominantly of Caucasian heritage. Heparinized peripheral whole blood samples of about 4.5 to 8.5 ml were obtained from each donor. TCRbeta CDR3 repertoires were sequenced from genomic DNA of adults with common variable immune deficiency (CVID) and healthy adult controls. A total of some 22 healthy adult volunteers (12 female and roughly ten male; age range roughly 23 to 75 years, mean age approximately 35) were included in the control group. Diluted blood was density-centrifuged over Hypaque 1077 or Ficoll-Paque to isolate peripheral blood mononuclear cells. Genomic DNA was obtained from unsorted mononuclear cells through either Qiagen column purification or a centrifugation-based method. CDR1 and CDR2 (MNHEY, SVGEGT) derive from the germline V gene. V is reduced by 3 bases and J by 0 bases, leaving a spacing of 6 bases between them. The CDR3 numbers 15 residues from cysteine through phenylalanine. The CDR3 was read in part: 36 bases, with the frame set at base 1.

This clone was picked up many times. Its antigen remains undetermined. The CDR3 end lies 3 residues beyond the end of the read and is filled in from the germline J gene. The sequence joins TRBV6-2 or TRBV6-3 to TRBJ2-6, with TRBD2 tentatively as D gene (5 bases match). The receptor was isolated from a person between 18 and 75 years old in good health. The sample was peripheral blood mononuclear cells. The CDR3 region reads CASSYRGSGANVLTF. The CDR3 DNA, read in part, is TGTGCCAGCAGTTATCGGGGCTCTGGGGCCAACGTC.